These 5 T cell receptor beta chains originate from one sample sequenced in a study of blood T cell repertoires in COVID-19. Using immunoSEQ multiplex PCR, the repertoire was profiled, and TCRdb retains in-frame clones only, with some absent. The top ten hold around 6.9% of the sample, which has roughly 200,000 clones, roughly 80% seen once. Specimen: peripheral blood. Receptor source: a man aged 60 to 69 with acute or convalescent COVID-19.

CDR3 residues: CASSQQGAQGYTF. The DNA for the CDR3 is TGTGCCAGCAGCCAACAGGGGGCGCAAGGCTACACCTTC. The chain links TRBV3-1 (or the pseudogene TRBV3-2) to TRBJ1-2; 8 bases line up with TRBD1. Unmatched junction bases numbered 4, after V lost 2 bases and J lost 8 bases. Germline V lookup: CDR1 LGHDT, CDR2 YNNKEL (reference sequence). This CDR3 has 13 amino acids.

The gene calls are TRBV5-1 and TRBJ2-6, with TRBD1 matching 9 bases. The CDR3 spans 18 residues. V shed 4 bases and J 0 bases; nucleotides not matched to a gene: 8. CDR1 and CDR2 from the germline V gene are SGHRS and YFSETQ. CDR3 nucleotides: TGCGCCAGCAGCCTCCGGGACAGGGACCTCTCTGGGGCCAACGTCCTGACTTTC. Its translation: CASSLRDRDLSGANVLTF.

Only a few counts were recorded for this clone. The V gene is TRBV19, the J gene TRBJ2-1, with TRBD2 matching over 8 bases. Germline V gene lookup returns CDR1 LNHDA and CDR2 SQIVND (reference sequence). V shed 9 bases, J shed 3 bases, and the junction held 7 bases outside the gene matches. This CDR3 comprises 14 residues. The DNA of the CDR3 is TGTGCCAGCACGCCGGGACTAGTCTACAATGAGCAGTTCTTC. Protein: CASTPGLVYNEQFF.

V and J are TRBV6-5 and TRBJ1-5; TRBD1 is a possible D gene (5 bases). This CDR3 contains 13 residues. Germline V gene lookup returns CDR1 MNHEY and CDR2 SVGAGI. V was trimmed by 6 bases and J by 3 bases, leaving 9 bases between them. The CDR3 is CASSPGPNQPQHF. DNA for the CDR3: TGTGCCAGCAGCCCAGGGCCCAATCAGCCCCAGCATTTT.

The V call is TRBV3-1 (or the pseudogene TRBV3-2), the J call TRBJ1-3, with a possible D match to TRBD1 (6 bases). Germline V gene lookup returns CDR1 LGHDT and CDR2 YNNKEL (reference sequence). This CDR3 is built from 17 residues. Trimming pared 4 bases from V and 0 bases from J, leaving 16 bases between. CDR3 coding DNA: TGTGCCAGCAGCCGCTCTTCGGGACAAAGCTCTGGAAACACCATATATTTT. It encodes CASSRSSGQSSGNTIYF.